Below, one T cell receptor (beta chain) is given with its context. TCRdb itself ran the PCR reads through MiXCR, one entry per CDR3 protein. The sample has under 600,000 distinct CDR3 sequences; about 21% are singletons. This record comes from a study of molecular identifiers for immune sequencing clone quantification. CDR1 is LNHDA, CDR2 SQIVND, per germline (reference sequence). The CDR3 is 14 residues long. V lost 3 bases and J lost 5, with 13 bases in between. This receptor was obtained from a human donor in good health. Some libraries in this study had Jurkat cell RNA spiked in. This chain links TRBV19 with TRBJ2-5, with D possibly being TRBD2 (5 bases). Sequenced material: naive CD8+ T cells from blood, with Jurkat cell RNA spiked in. Subset denoted: FACS-sorted CD8+CD4-CCR7+CD45RA+ naive T cells. CDR3 region: CASSMLPGVETQYF. The CDR3 nucleotides are TGTGCCAGTAGTATGTTACCCGGGGTGGAGACCCAGTACTTC.